This TCR beta chain was identified during a study of blood T cell repertoires in COVID-19. For the study at large: Samples representing acute and convalescent COVID-19 were sourced from the United States, Italy and Spain. T cells, B-cell-depleted T cells, or PBMCs provided the cDNA or gDNA that served as material.

The V and J ends lost 1 base and 5 bases respectively, with 6 bases between them. This CDR3 has 14 amino acids. Germline V gives CDR1 KGHSH, CDR2 LQKENI. Authors' analysis steps: Estimates of nucleated cell counts were drawn from the amplification of reference gene primers. Assay: immunoSEQ multiplex PCR; the TCRdb copy retains only in-frame clones and omits some. V and J calls and clone size are given by that table; D and trimming were obtained from the DNA. The repertoire has nearly 80,000 clones, roughly 84% of them found once; the top ten carry roughly 3.5%. This clonotype was sampled from a man over 45 with acute or convalescent COVID-19. Sequencing used peripheral blood. This sequence joins TRBV18 and TRBJ1-6, with a tentative D call TRBD1 (6 bases). The CDR3 DNA is TGTGCCAGCTCACCACGACAGGATAATTCACCCCTCCACTTT. Translation: CASSPRQDNSPLHF.